Each of the 32 T cell receptor beta chains below was sequenced from the same sample in a study of blood T cell repertoires in COVID-19 (dated by TCRdb to the early 2020s). The library came from the immunoSEQ multiplex PCR assay. TCRdb provides this immuneACCESS table in a form limited to in-frame rearrangements. Some clones are lacking; in checked studies, under half of them reflect an unresolved V gene, and why the rest are absent is not known. The sample profile shows about 160,000 clones; almost 85% of them were found once. Clones ranked in the top ten supply around 14% of the sample. Sequenced material: peripheral blood. Receptors originate from a man aged 18 to 29 with active or convalescent COVID-19.

V and J are TRBV25-1 and TRBJ2-1; 10 positions agree with TRBD1. Germline values: CDR1 MGHDK, CDR2 SYGVNS. V lost 6 bases, J lost 6 bases, and 8 bases stayed unmatched. The CDR3 loop spans 15 amino acids. The DNA of the CDR3 is TGTGCCAGCAGGGACGACAGGGGGCGCCTCAATGAGCAGTTCTTC. It is translated as CASRDDRGRLNEQFF.

The rearrangement uses TRBV9 and TRBJ1-6; D unclear. The CDR3 runs to 16 residues. CDR1 is SGDLS and CDR2 is YYNGEE in the germline V gene. Trimming removed 0 bases from V and 9 bases from J, with 16 bases in between. DNA for the CDR3: TGTGCCAGCAGCGTAGCTACGGGAAACTTGGGTTCACCCCTCCACTTT. Translation gives CASSVATGNLGSPLHF.

This clone was counted a few times. V gene TRBV2 combines with J gene TRBJ2-3; no clear D. V lost 10 bases and J lost 0, with 14 bases in between. Germline V gene lookup returns CDR1 SNHLY and CDR2 FYNNEI. The CDR3 extends over 14 amino acids. CDR3 in DNA: TGTGCCACGTCAAGGCGGATAAGCACAGATACGCAGTATTTT. Translating it yields CATSRRISTDTQYF.

The chain recombines TRBV7-6 with TRBJ2-6; D unresolved. CDR1 is SGHVS and CDR2 is FNYEAQ in the germline V gene. The V end was cut by 5 bases, the J end by 4 bases, with 21 bases between. The CDR3 runs 18 residues. The CDR3 protein is CASSRSPPTGSGANVLTF. CDR3 nucleotides: TGTGCCAGCAGCCGCTCTCCCCCAACGGGTTCAGGGGCCAACGTCCTGACTTTC.

This chain joins TRBV28 and TRBJ1-2; D is uncertain. This CDR3 contains 14 residues. Germline V gene sequence: CDR1 MDHEN, CDR2 SYDVKM. Trimming pared 6 bases from V and 7 bases from J, leaving 18 bases between. In DNA, the CDR3 is TGTGCCAGCAGGACTCTGCCAAGCCCGGGTGGCTACACCTTC. Protein sequence: CASRTLPSPGGYTF.

The chain recombines TRBV7-8 with TRBJ2-2; unclear D gene. CDR3 length equals 14 residues. Trimming took off 2 bases at V and 0 bases at J, with 4 bases between the two ends. Germline assignment: CDR1 SGHVS and CDR2 FQNEAQ. The CDR3 sequence is CASSLPANTGELFF. CDR3 nucleotides: TGTGCCAGCAGCTTACCCGCGAACACCGGGGAGCTGTTTTTT.

This clone appeared a few times. The genes are TRBV27 and TRBJ2-3; 9 nucleotides agree with TRBD2. CDR1 is MNHEY, CDR2 SMNVEV, per germline (reference sequence). Trimming took 3 bases from V and 2 from J; bases not matched to a gene: 12. CDR3 length: 18 amino acids. The chain's CDR3 is CASSFSGWRGGVTDTQYF. The CDR3 nucleotides read TGTGCCAGCAGTTTTTCGGGGTGGCGGGGGGGAGTCACAGATACGCAGTATTTT.

This clone was picked up one time. The chain links TRBV28 to TRBJ2-1; 8 nucleotides line up with TRBD2. Germline V lookup: CDR1 MDHEN, CDR2 SYDVKM. V dropped 2 bases and J dropped 4; count of bases not matched to a gene: 7. This CDR3 spans 16 amino acids. CDR3 sequence reads: CASSLPSAGAYNEQFF. The CDR3 nucleotides read TGTGCCAGCAGTTTACCCTCAGCGGGAGCTTACAATGAGCAGTTCTTC.

The chain combines TRBV15 with TRBJ1-4; 7 bases fit TRBD1. V gave up 4 bases and J gave up 0 bases; unmatched junction bases: 5. There are 16 residues in the CDR3. Per germline, CDR1 LNHNV and CDR2 YYDKDF (reference sequence). The CDR3 here is CATSTGTVATNEKLFF. DNA for the CDR3: TGTGCCACCAGCACCGGGACAGTGGCAACTAATGAAAAACTGTTTTTT.

The chain uses TRBV4-3 and TRBJ2-1; a weak D match, TRBD1 (6 bases). This CDR3 has 16 amino acids. V lost 0 bases, J lost 2 bases, and 11 bases lay in between. Per germline, CDR1 LGHNA and CDR2 YSLEER. CDR3 sequence: CASSQELRTAYNEQFF. The CDR3 nucleotides read TGCGCCAGCAGCCAAGAGTTGAGGACAGCCTACAATGAGCAGTTCTTC.

This clone was found a few times. The chain couples TRBV4-2 to TRBJ2-1; possibly TRBD2 for D (7 bases). V was shortened by 0 bases and J by 5 bases, with 11 bases between the two germline ends. CDR1 and CDR2 from the germline V gene are LGHNA and YNFKEQ. There are 15 residues in the CDR3. The CDR3 region is CASSQDSGGHNEQFF. CDR3 bases: TGTGCCAGCAGCCAAGATTCGGGGGGCCACAATGAGCAGTTCTTC.

The chain recombines TRBV7-9 with TRBJ2-3, with TRBD1 as a possible D gene (6 bases). Trimming stripped 4 bases from V and 2 bases from J, with 10 bases between. Germline-derived CDR1 and CDR2 are SEHNR and FQNEAQ (reference sequence). The CDR3 totals 14 residues. CDR3 DNA sequence: TGTGCCAGCAGCTCCACAGGGTTCACAGATACGCAGTATTTT. Encoded protein: CASSSTGFTDTQYF. Together with reference TRBV7-9 and TRBJ2-3, the CDR3 gives the full variable domain: DTGVSQNPRHKITKRGQNVTFRCDPISEHNRLYWYRQTLGQGPEFLTYFQNEAQLEKSRLLSDRFSAERPKGSFSTLEIQRTEQGDSAMYLCASSSTGFTDTQYFGPGTRLTVL.

J is TRBJ1-1 and V is TRBV18; D uncertain. V lost 6 bases, J lost 0 bases, and 23 bases lay in between. The CDR3 is 18 residues long. Germline V gene lookup returns CDR1 KGHSH and CDR2 LQKENI. CDR3 protein: CASSLTEHPTYMNTEAFF. CDR3 coding DNA: TGTGCCAGCTCCCTGACGGAGCACCCAACTTATATGAACACTGAAGCTTTCTTT. Looking up the rest from reference TRBV18 and TRBJ1-1 gives the full variable domain: NAGVMQNPRHLVRRRGQEARLRCSPMKGHSHVYWYRQLPEEGLKFMVYLQKENIIDESGMPKERFSAEFPKEGPSILRIQQVVRGDSAAYFCASSLTEHPTYMNTEAFFGQGTRLTVV.

The genes are TRBV5-1 and TRBJ1-2; D might be TRBD1 (5 bases). V was pared by 1 base and J by 4 bases, with 8 bases between. The V gene's germline CDR1 is SGHRS and CDR2 YFSETQ. The CDR3 covers 13 residues. CDR3 residues: CASSLSQGYGYTF. In nucleotides, the CDR3 is TGCGCCAGCAGCTTGTCCCAGGGCTATGGCTACACCTTC.

This rearrangement joins TRBV13 to TRBJ1-6; D unresolved. CDR1 and CDR2 (germline): PRHDT, FYEKMQ (reference sequence). V lost 5 bases and J 6 bases, leaving 17 bases between the germline ends. The CDR3 is 16 residues long. DNA for the CDR3: TGTGCCAGCAGCCAGGCAGTTCTACGGCCTAATTCACCCCTCCACTTT. This translates into CASSQAVLRPNSPLHF.

This rearrangement joins TRBV27 to TRBJ1-1; the D is unclear. The CDR3 has 15 amino acids. V lost 3 bases to trimming and J lost 0 bases, with 11 bases between them. Germline V gene data show CDR1 as MNHEY and CDR2 as SMNVEV (reference sequence). The CDR3 loop is CASSLRASLNTEAFF. In DNA form, the CDR3 reads TGTGCCAGCAGTTTGAGGGCGAGCCTGAACACTGAAGCTTTCTTT.

The chain combines TRBV19 with TRBJ2-5, with 12 nucleotides matching TRBD2. This CDR3 has 16 amino acids. Germline assignment: CDR1 LNHDA and CDR2 SQIVND (reference sequence). The junction had 9 bases not matched to a gene; V was cut back by 3 bases and J by 7 bases. DNA of the CDR3: TGTGCCAGTAGTATGGTGACTAGCGGGGGTGGTGGGACCCAGTACTTC. The encoded protein is CASSMVTSGGGGTQYF.

The chain combines TRBV6-5 with TRBJ1-2, with 12 bases identical to TRBD1. Germline CDR1 reads MNHEY; CDR2 reads SVGAGI. The CDR3 runs to 14 residues. V gave up 7 bases and J gave up 4 bases; unmatched junction bases: 4. As DNA, the CDR3 is TGTGCCAGCAACCGGGACAGGGGGCCCTATGGCTACACCTTC. Protein sequence: CASNRDRGPYGYTF.

The genes are TRBV6-4 and TRBJ2-3, with 7 bases that match TRBD2. The CDR3 sequence is 15 residues long. Per the germline V gene, CDR1 is MRHNA and CDR2 is SNTAGT. V lost 2 bases to trimming and J lost 1 base; unmatched junction nucleotides: 3. CDR3 coding DNA: TGTGCCAGCAGTGACGCGGCGGGGGGCACAGATACGCAGTATTTT. This translates into CASSDAAGGTDTQYF.

The chain links TRBV18 to TRBJ1-1; a weak D match, TRBD1 (6 bases). Germline V gene data show CDR1 as KGHSH and CDR2 as LQKENI. V was pared by 3 bases and J by 5 bases, with 13 bases between. The CDR3 has 14 residues. CDR3 in amino acids: CASSPARGGTEAFF. Written as DNA, the CDR3 is TGTGCCAGCTCACCGGCTAGAGGGGGAACTGAAGCTTTCTTT. Together with reference TRBV18 and TRBJ1-1, the CDR3 gives the full variable domain: NAGVMQNPRHLVRRRGQEARLRCSPMKGHSHVYWYRQLPEEGLKFMVYLQKENIIDESGMPKERFSAEFPKEGPSILRIQQVVRGDSAAYFCASSPARGGTEAFFGQGTRLTVV.

The CDR3 region is CASTLTRAGGATTDGYTF. CDR3 coding DNA: TGTGCCAGTACTCTCACGCGGGCAGGGGGTGCTACTACTGATGGCTACACCTTC. The chain uses TRBV19 and TRBJ1-2; 7 nucleotides match TRBD1. Trimming cost V 7 bases and J 6 bases; bases outside gene matches: 23. Germline CDR1 LNHDA, CDR2 SQIVND (reference sequence). This CDR3 contains 18 residues. Filled out from reference TRBV19 and TRBJ1-2, the complete variable domain reads DGGITQSPKYLFRKEGQNVTLSCEQNLNHDAMYWYRQDPGQGLRLIYYSQIVNDFQKGDIAEGYSVSREKKESFPLTVTSAQKNPTAFYLCASTLTRAGGATTDGYTFGSGTRLTVV.

This CDR3 reads CASSIRQNSDEKLFF. The CDR3 DNA reads as TGTGCCAGTAGTATTAGACAGAATTCTGATGAAAAACTGTTTTTT. The chain combines TRBV19 with TRBJ1-4; maybe TRBD1 (5 bases). Germline CDR1 is LNHDA and CDR2 is SQIVND (reference sequence). The CDR3 has 15 residues. The germline V and J ends were trimmed by 3 bases and 6 bases, with 14 bases remaining between them.

The rearrangement joins TRBV7-2 to TRBJ2-7; 7 nucleotides align to TRBD1. The trim removed 2 bases at V and 2 bases at J, leaving 3 bases unmatched. CDR3 length: 14 residues. From germline, CDR1 is SGHTA and CDR2 FQGNSA. CDR3 coding DNA: TGTGCCAGCAGCTTATGGGACAGTGCCTACGAGCAGTACTTC. Its translation is CASSLWDSAYEQYF. Drawing the rest from reference TRBV7-2 and TRBJ2-7, the complete variable domain is GAGVSQSPSNKVTEKGKDVELRCDPISGHTALYWYRQSLGQGLEFLIYFQGNSAPDKSGLPSDRFSAERTGGSVSTLTIQRTQQEDSAVYLCASSLWDSAYEQYFGPGTRLTVT.

Here the CDR3 reads CASSLQDEQYF. The CDR3 DNA reads TGTGCCAGCAGCCTACAGGACGAGCAGTACTTC. The rearrangement joins TRBV3-1 (or the pseudogene TRBV3-2) to TRBJ2-7; weak D call: TRBD1 (5 bases). Germline CDR1 reads LGHDT; CDR2 reads YNNKEL (reference sequence). V was pared by 4 bases and J by 5 bases, with 6 bases between. The CDR3 has 11 residues.

This chain connects TRBV28 to TRBJ2-7, with a weak D call TRBD1 (6 bases). This CDR3 comprises 13 residues. CDR1 and CDR2 (germline): MDHEN, SYDVKM. V lost 2 bases to trimming and J lost 3 bases, with 8 bases between them. This CDR3 reads CASSLIRGYEQYF. DNA for the CDR3: TGTGCCAGCAGTTTAATCAGGGGCTACGAGCAGTACTTC.

The chain uses TRBV28 and TRBJ2-7; D is perhaps TRBD1 (5 bases). Germline CDR1 is MDHEN and CDR2 is SYDVKM. Between the trimmed V and J ends, which lost 2 bases and 5 bases, there was a span of 16 bases. The length of the CDR3 is 15 residues. The CDR3 sequence is CASSLIGRVTDEQYF. CDR3 bases: TGTGCCAGCAGTTTAATCGGCAGGGTCACGGACGAGCAGTACTTC.

The gene calls are TRBV2 and TRBJ1-2, with a possible D match to TRBD1 (5 bases). The germline V gene has CDR1 SNHLY and CDR2 FYNNEI. The CDR3 covers 13 residues. V lost 1 base, J lost 3 bases, and 6 bases lay in between. The CDR3 protein is CASSEEGYYGYTF. The CDR3 nucleotides read TGTGCCAGCAGTGAAGAGGGGTACTATGGCTACACCTTC.

The chain combines TRBV19 with TRBJ2-1; 9 bases agree with TRBD2. Germline trimming cut 3 bases from V and 6 bases from J; bases unmatched to any gene: 3. This CDR3 contains 14 residues. Germline V gene data show CDR1 as LNHDA and CDR2 as SQIVND (reference sequence). CDR3 coding DNA: TGTGCCAGTAGTATGAGCGGGGGGCGCAATGAGCAGTTCTTC. Its protein is CASSMSGGRNEQFF.

The chain joins TRBV7-9 to TRBJ2-6; D perhaps matches TRBD1 (5 bases). V shed 0 bases and J shed 0 bases, with 15 bases lying between them. From germline, CDR1 is SEHNR and CDR2 FQNEAQ (reference sequence). There are 19 residues in the CDR3. DNA for the CDR3: TGTGCCAGCAGCTTAGCTTCAGGGTCTCTCCTCTCTGGGGCCAACGTCCTGACTTTC. Protein product: CASSLASGSLLSGANVLTF. The full variable domain, with the rest looked up from reference TRBV7-9 and TRBJ2-6, is DTGVSQNPRHKITKRGQNVTFRCDPISEHNRLYWYRQTLGQGPEFLTYFQNEAQLEKSRLLSDRFSAERPKGSFSTLEIQRTEQGDSAMYLCASSLASGSLLSGANVLTFGAGSRLTVL.

This sequence joins TRBV4-1 and TRBJ2-3; 9 bases line up with TRBD2. Trimming at V came to 1 base and at J to 3 bases, leaving 11 bases not matched to a gene. This CDR3 comprises 18 residues. Germline assignment: CDR1 MGHRA and CDR2 YSYEKL. The CDR3, as DNA: TGCGCCAGCAGCCAAGGGGGGCAGCGGGGGGACGGGACAGATACGCAGTATTTT. This translates into CASSQGGQRGDGTDTQYF.

The J gene is TRBJ1-6, the V gene TRBV6-4, with 10 bases fitting TRBD1. The CDR3 spans 16 residues. Per the germline V gene, CDR1 is MRHNA and CDR2 is SNTAGT. V shed 5 bases, J shed 5 bases, and the junction held 6 bases outside the gene matches. CDR3 DNA: TGTGCCAGCAGTCAGACAGGGGGCGATAATAATTCACCCCTCCACTTT. It yields the protein CASSQTGGDNNSPLHF.

This chain connects TRBV28 to TRBJ1-1; maybe TRBD1 (6 bases). The CDR3 length is 17 residues. Germline CDR1 is MDHEN and CDR2 is SYDVKM. The V and J ends lost 3 bases and 0 bases respectively, with 17 bases between them. CDR3 sequence reads: CASSLYYRGGLNTEAFF. CDR3 in DNA: TGTGCCAGCAGTTTGTATTATCGTGGGGGCCTGAACACTGAAGCTTTCTTT.